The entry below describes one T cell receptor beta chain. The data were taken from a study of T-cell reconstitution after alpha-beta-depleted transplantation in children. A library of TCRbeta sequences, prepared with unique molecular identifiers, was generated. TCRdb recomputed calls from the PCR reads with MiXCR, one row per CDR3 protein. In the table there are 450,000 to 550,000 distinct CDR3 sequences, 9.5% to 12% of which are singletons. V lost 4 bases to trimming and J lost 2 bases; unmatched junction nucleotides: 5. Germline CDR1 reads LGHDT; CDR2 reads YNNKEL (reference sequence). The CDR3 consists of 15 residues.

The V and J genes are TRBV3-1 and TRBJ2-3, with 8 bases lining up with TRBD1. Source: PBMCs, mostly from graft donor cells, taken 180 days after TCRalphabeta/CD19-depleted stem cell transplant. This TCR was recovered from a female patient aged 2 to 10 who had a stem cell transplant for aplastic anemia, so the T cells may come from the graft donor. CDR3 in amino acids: CASSLTGAATDTQYF. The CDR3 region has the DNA TGTGCCAGCAGCCTGACAGGGGCTGCCACAGATACGCAGTATTTT.